These 14 T cell receptor beta chains share one sample of origin, sequenced in a study of blood T cell repertoires in COVID-19. Profiling relied on immunoSEQ multiplex PCR, and the TCRdb table lists in-frame clones only, not all of them. Of approximately 85,000 clones listed, 85% to 90% are singletons. The sample was peripheral blood. The receptor source for this set is a woman of 80 years or more in a cohort sampled during active or convalescent COVID-19.

By proportion, this clone is hyperexpanded. CDR3 in amino acids: CAIETGGTEAFF. CDR3 DNA sequence: TGTGCCATCGAGACAGGGGGCACTGAAGCTTTCTTT. The gene calls are TRBV21-1 and TRBJ1-1; the table gives TRBD1 as D, unverified against the DNA. TRBV21-1 is given as a pseudogene. CDR3 length: 12 amino acids.

V usage is TRBV5-1 and J usage is TRBJ2-7; TRBD2 agrees at 11 bases. Germline V CDR1 and CDR2: SGHRS, YFSETQ. J gave up 2 bases and V 2 bases, and 3 bases lay outside the gene matches. The CDR3 has 15 amino acids. CDR3 bases: TGCGCCAGCAGCTTATTAGCGGGAGGGCCCTACGAGCAGTACGTC. This translates into CASSLLAGGPYEQYV.

The chain uses TRBV6-6 and TRBJ2-1, with 10 bases lining up with TRBD2. V was pared by 6 bases and J by 3 bases, with 5 bases of the junction left unmatched. Germline values: CDR1 MNHNY, CDR2 SVGAGI (reference sequence). The CDR3 totals 15 residues. The CDR3 loop is CASREVAGGYNEQFF. The DNA for the CDR3 is TGTGCCAGCAGGGAGGTAGCGGGAGGCTACAATGAGCAGTTCTTC.

This clone has a single count. The genes are TRBV5-8 and TRBJ2-7, with 7 positions matching TRBD1. Germline V gene sequence: CDR1 SGHTS, CDR2 YDEGEE. There are 16 residues in the CDR3. With V trimmed by 0 bases and J by 1 base, 7 bases remained unmatched. The CDR3 coding sequence is TGTGCCAGCAGCTTGGCCGAGACAGGGCGATCCTACGAGCAGTACTTC. Its translation: CASSLAETGRSYEQYF.

The J gene is TRBJ1-1, the V gene TRBV5-1, with TRBD1 matching 7 bases. Per the germline V gene, CDR1 is SGHRS and CDR2 is YFSETQ. With V trimmed by 4 bases and J by 2 bases, 5 bases remained unmatched. CDR3 length: 14 amino acids. The CDR3 sequence is CASSTGTANTEAFF. The DNA for the CDR3 is TGCGCCAGCAGCACCGGGACAGCAAACACTGAAGCTTTCTTT.

In this sample, this clone turned up a few times. The V gene is TRBV18, the J gene TRBJ2-3; D ambiguous. Trimming shortened V by 2 bases and J by 4 bases, and 7 bases separated the two germline ends. The CDR3 has 13 amino acids. Germline V CDR1 and CDR2: KGHSH, LQKENI. As DNA, the CDR3 is TGTGCCAGCTCACCAATGGGCTCAGATACGCAGTATTTT. Residues: CASSPMGSDTQYF.

This chain joins TRBV6-6 and TRBJ2-7; 9 nucleotides agree with TRBD2. Trimming cost V 4 bases and J 6 bases; bases outside gene matches: 10. Germline lookup yields CDR1 MNHNY and CDR2 SVGAGI (reference sequence). The CDR3 totals 15 residues. The CDR3: CASSFGVAGEGEQYV. Here the CDR3 DNA reads TGTGCCAGCAGTTTTGGGGTAGCGGGAGAGGGCGAGCAGTACGTC.

A few counts support this clone. The gene calls are TRBV10-1 and TRBJ1-1; the D gene is possibly TRBD1 (5 bases). This CDR3 spans 14 amino acids. The V gene lost 5 bases and the J gene lost 3 bases, with 13 bases spanning the gap. CDR1 and CDR2 from the germline V gene are WNHNN and SYGVQD (reference sequence). The CDR3 DNA is TGCGCCAGCAGTCCCTTTACAGGCTACACTGAAGCTTTCTTT. It encodes CASSPFTGYTEAFF.

This clone was counted only a few times. The chain links TRBV6-5 to TRBJ1-2; a possible D gene is TRBD1 (6 bases). Germline CDR1 MNHEY, CDR2 SVGAGI. The CDR3 runs 13 residues. The V and J ends lost 6 bases and 4 bases respectively, with 12 bases between them. This chain's CDR3 is CASSSTGIYGYTF. For the CDR3, the DNA is TGTGCCAGCAGCTCGACAGGAATCTATGGCTACACCTTC.

The genes are TRBV7-8 and TRBJ1-1; D ambiguous. The germline V gene has CDR1 SGHVS and CDR2 FQNEAQ. The CDR3 runs 19 residues. V shed 5 bases and J shed 0 bases, with 25 bases lying between them. As DNA, the CDR3 is TGTGCCAGCAGCCTCTCGACTCTCGCGCGCATCCACATGAACACTGAAGCTTTCTTT. It yields the protein CASSLSTLARIHMNTEAFF.

This clone appeared a single time. The genes are TRBV5-1 and TRBJ2-3; D is uncertain. The CDR3 spans 12 residues. Germline-derived CDR1 and CDR2 are SGHRS and YFSETQ. V shed 4 bases and J shed 2 bases, with 5 bases lying between them. The CDR3 spells CASSHNTDTQYF. The CDR3 DNA reads TGCGCCAGCAGCCACAACACAGATACGCAGTATTTT.

CDR3 nucleotide sequence: TGTGCCAGCATAGCGGGCCAGGGTCCGGAAAAACTGTTTTTT. As protein: CASIAGQGPEKLFF. The V gene is TRBV2, the J gene TRBJ1-4; D possibly corresponds to TRBD1 (5 bases). V was pared by 7 bases and J by 8 bases, with 17 bases between. The CDR3 length is 14 residues. Germline V gene data show CDR1 as SNHLY and CDR2 as FYNNEI.

The chain links TRBV21-1 to TRBJ2-1; TRBD2, the table's D call, was not compared with the DNA. TRBV21-1 is annotated as a pseudogene. This CDR3 spans 18 amino acids. In nucleotides, the CDR3 is TGTGCCAGCAGCAACCCTAGCGGGAGGCCTCACTCCTACAATGAGCAGTTCTTC. Encoded protein: CASSNPSGRPHSYNEQFF.

This chain uses TRBV5-6 with TRBJ2-7, with D tentatively TRBD2 (5 bases). Germline V gives CDR1 SGHDT, CDR2 YYEEEE. This CDR3 is 15 amino acids long. V was clipped by 0 bases and J by 5 bases, with 15 bases between them. The CDR3 loop reads CASSLVLAARDEQYF. Written as DNA, the CDR3 is TGTGCCAGCAGCTTGGTCCTAGCCGCGAGGGACGAGCAGTACTTC. The full variable domain, rest sourced from reference TRBV5-6 and TRBJ2-7, is DAGVTQSPTHLIKTRGQQVTLRCSPKSGHDTVSWYQQALGQGPQFIFQYYEEEERQRGNFPDRFSGHQFPNYSSELNVNALLLGDSALYLCASSLVLAARDEQYFGPGTRLTVT.